This T cell receptor (beta chain) was documented in a study of T-cell reconstitution after alpha-beta-depleted transplantation in children. TCRbeta library construction was performed incorporating unique molecular identifiers. Using its own MiXCR run on the PCR reads, TCRdb lists one record per CDR3 protein. The sample shows roughly 220,000 distinct CDR3 sequences, about 8.4% of them seen only once. Study conclusions and caveats: Surviving recipient T cells and thymic progenitors underlay high day-60 TCRbeta diversity in some patients. T cells produced anew were the main source of T-cell counts and diversity one year after transplant. As was reported, about two months after transplant, alpha-beta T cells came from several hundred expanded graft clones.

The CDR3 covers 12 residues. With 0 bases removed from V and 6 bases from J, the gap between germline ends came to 7 bases. Germline-derived CDR1 and CDR2 are SGHNT and YYREEE (reference sequence). On this clonotype: Its antigen is not known.

The gene calls are TRBV5-4 and TRBJ2-7; no reliable D call. The clonotype originates from a male patient between 2 and 15 years old who had a stem cell transplant for acute myeloid leukemia, so the T cells may come from the graft donor. This material consisted of PBMCs, mostly from graft donor cells, taken 360 days after TCRalphabeta/CD19-depleted stem cell transplant. This CDR3 is CASSLGLLEQYF. In DNA form, the CDR3 reads TGTGCCAGCAGCTTGGGGCTCCTCGAGCAGTACTTC.